This TCR beta chain was captured by sequencing in a study of blood T cell repertoires in COVID-19. TCRdb's copy holds only in-frame clones and misses some; the assay was immunoSEQ multiplex PCR. The table records more than 300,000 clones, about 89% of them present only once. Enrollment of patients from Seattle took place during active infection, with longitudinal follow-up. This TCR came from a woman aged 25 to 45 with COVID-19, enrolled during active disease. Sequencing was carried out using peripheral blood.

The chain's CDR3 is CASTRQPENNEQFF. The DNA of the CDR3 is TGTGCCAGCACCCGACAGCCTGAGAACAATGAGCAGTTCTTC. The rearrangement uses TRBV6-5 and TRBJ2-1; D is possibly TRBD1 (5 bases). The CDR3 sequence is 14 residues long. Trimming removed 7 bases at V and 5 bases at J, with 15 bases between. Per the germline V gene, CDR1 is MNHEY and CDR2 is SVGAGI.